This TCR beta chain was captured by sequencing in a study of identical twins listed by TCRdb under 2016. For the wider study: To test whether fetal clonotypes persist, this study deep-sequenced TCR alpha and beta repertoires from monozygotic twins, from unrelated adults of various ages, and from cord blood. Replicate twin experiments were performed at different times using different library preparation protocols to rule out contamination. Broad study findings and their caveats: Abundant cord blood beta clonotypes had fewer insertions, young adult naive repertoires showed a similar but weaker trend, and memory repertoires showed no such trend. Invariant T cells such as MAIT and iNKT could partly confound zero-insertion analyses, though diverse VJ usage argued against this for most clonotypes. In beta out-of-frame sequences, excess twin sharing was weaker, because having fewer shared sequences lowered the signal-to-noise ratio. Because the same donors could not be followed over many years, the conclusions depended on cross-sectional statistical analysis. Recombination models systematically underestimated out-of-frame TCR alpha sharing in monozygotic twins but agreed with sharing between unrelated individuals. Compared with coincidental sharing between unrelated individuals, an excess of low generation-probability sequences was observed among out-of-frame TCR alpha sequences shared between twins.

All donors were healthy Caucasians. The twin cohort comprised three pairs of female monozygotic twins, all aged about 18 to 29 years. Positive isolation kits from Invitrogen were used to isolate the CD4+ and CD8+ T cell populations. Library preparation used 5' RACE. Sequencing was carried out with an Illumina HiSeq 2000. A universal primer binding site was added through template switching, and the final cDNA carried a unique molecular identifier so that TCR cDNA molecules could be counted accurately. Specific primers in the conserved constant-segment region were used to synthesize first-strand cDNA for the TCR alpha and beta chains. To control for contamination, every cDNA library was double barcoded, receiving both a SMART-Mk sample barcode and Illumina barcodes. TruSeq adapter sequences, together with Illumina sample barcodes, were added in two successive PCR steps. TCR alpha and beta cDNA libraries were sequenced on the Illumina HiSeq platform with custom primers. In the paper's pipeline: Raw reads were processed with MiGEC to extract unique molecular identifiers, and MiXCR was used to determine CDR3 positions. Recombination models were inferred per individual with the repgenHMM and IGoR tools using an EM algorithm. Shared clonotype analysis was performed with the tcR package in R, normalizing sharing by the product of cloneset sizes. To study raw recombination free of thymic and clonal selection effects, out-of-frame nonproductive sequences were analyzed. TCRdb trimmed public reads at Q25 via fastp, called clones via MiXCR and kept in-frame beta chains. Entries that share a CDR3 protein sequence are merged under the most common genes and DNA. These V and J calls originate from TCRdb's pipeline instead of the authors' own analysis. Present in this sample are 400,000 to 600,000 distinct CDR3 sequences, about 22% of which were seen just once. The top ten constitute approximately 0.52% of the sample.

V is cut by 8 bases and J by 4 bases, and the space between the germline ends is 14 bases. Reading the germline V gene gives CDR1 SNHLY and CDR2 FYNNEI. Counted from cysteine to phenylalanine, this CDR3 has 13 amino acids. Only the CDR3 DNA is retained, 39 bases long and in frame from the first base. Of note for this clonotype: There is no known antigen for this receptor. The sample holds no much larger clone one base away, and base qualities are not on file.

These sequences were also reported in another study, on yellow fever vaccine responses in identical twins. As the second study states: According to the authors, in identical twins the way T cells responded to vaccination appeared partly convergent and partly personalized. In the study, vaccine-responding T cell clones were precisely tracked in identical twins.

The receptor comes from a woman aged 18-29 years in good health. Sequenced input: CD4+ T cells sorted from blood. The sequence links TRBV2 to TRBJ1-1, with the D segment identity uncertain. The CDR3 in this case is CASGVLMGTEAFF. The bases read TGTGCCAGCGGGGTCCTCATGGGCACTGAAGCTTTCTTT.